This T cell receptor beta chain was recorded in a study of CD8 T cells in ankylosing spondylitis. Overall study findings and caveats: A motif of under 10 highly homologous TCR beta variants was seen as apparently characteristic of ankylosing spondylitis blood. Previous work reported some of these motif variants in the synovial fluid and blood of reactive arthritis. In peripheral blood, disease-linked CD8+ clones occurred at relatively low frequencies. Significant enrichment of disease-linked clones was reported in matched ankylosing spondylitis synovial fluid.

Making the TCR beta libraries involved quantitative 5'-RACE with molecular barcodes. Each CDR3 protein gets one entry after TCRdb re-called the 5' RACE reads with MiXCR. In the table there are about 400,000 distinct CDR3 sequences, about a fifth of which are singletons. The CDR3 is made up of 15 amino acids. CDR1 is SEHNR and CDR2 is FQNEAQ in the germline V gene (reference sequence). Trimming removed 5 bases at V and 0 bases at J, with 11 bases between. This clonotype was picked up many times. Antigen specificity is unknown. V gene TRBV7-9 combines with J gene TRBJ2-1, with D maybe TRBD2 (5 bases). Sequenced material: blood, either unsorted or a sorted T cell fraction (not recorded which). The TCR comes from a male donor with ankylosing spondylitis. This chain's CDR3 is CASSPQRSSYNEQFF. Here the CDR3 DNA reads TGTGCCAGCAGCCCTCAGCGGAGCTCCTACAATGAGCAGTTCTTC. Combining the CDR3 with reference TRBV7-9 and TRBJ2-1 gives the whole variable domain DTGVSQNPRHKITKRGQNVTFRCDPISEHNRLYWYRQTLGQGPEFLTYFQNEAQLEKSRLLSDRFSAERPKGSFSTLEIQRTEQGDSAMYLCASSPQRSSYNEQFFGPGTRLTVL.